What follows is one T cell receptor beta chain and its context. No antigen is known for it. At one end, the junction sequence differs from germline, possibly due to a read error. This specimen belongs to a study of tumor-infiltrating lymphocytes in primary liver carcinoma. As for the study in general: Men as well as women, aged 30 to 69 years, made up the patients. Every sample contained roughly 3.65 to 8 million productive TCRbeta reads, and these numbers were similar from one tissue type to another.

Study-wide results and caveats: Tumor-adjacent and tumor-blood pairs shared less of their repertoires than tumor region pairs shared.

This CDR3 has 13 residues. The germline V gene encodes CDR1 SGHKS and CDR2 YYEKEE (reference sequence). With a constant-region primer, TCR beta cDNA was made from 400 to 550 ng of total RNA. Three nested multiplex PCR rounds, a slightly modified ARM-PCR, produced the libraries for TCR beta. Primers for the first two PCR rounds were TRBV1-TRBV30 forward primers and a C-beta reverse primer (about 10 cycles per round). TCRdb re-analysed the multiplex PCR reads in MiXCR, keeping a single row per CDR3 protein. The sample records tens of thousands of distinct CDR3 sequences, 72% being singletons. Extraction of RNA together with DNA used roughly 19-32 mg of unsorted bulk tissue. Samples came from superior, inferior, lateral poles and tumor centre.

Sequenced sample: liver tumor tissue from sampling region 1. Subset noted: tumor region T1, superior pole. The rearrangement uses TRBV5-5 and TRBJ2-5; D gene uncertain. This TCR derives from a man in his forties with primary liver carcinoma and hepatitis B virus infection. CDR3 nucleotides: TGTGCAAGCAGCGACGACATTGAAGAGACCCAGTGCTTC. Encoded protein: CASSDDIEETQCF.